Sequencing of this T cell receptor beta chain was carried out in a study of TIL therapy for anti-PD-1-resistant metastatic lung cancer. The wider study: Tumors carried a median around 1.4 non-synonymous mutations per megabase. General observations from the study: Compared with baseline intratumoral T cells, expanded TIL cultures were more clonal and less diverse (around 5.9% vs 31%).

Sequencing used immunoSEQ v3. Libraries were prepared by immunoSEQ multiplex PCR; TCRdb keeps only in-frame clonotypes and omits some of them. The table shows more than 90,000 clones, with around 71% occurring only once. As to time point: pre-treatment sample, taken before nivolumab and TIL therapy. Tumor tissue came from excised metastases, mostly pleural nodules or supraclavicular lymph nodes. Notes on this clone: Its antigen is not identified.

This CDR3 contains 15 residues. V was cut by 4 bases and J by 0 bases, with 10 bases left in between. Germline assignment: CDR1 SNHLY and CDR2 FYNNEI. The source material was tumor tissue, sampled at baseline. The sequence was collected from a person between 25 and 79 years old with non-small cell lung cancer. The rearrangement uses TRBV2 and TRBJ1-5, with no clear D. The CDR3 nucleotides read TGTGCCAGCAGTGGACGCGAAAATAGCAATCAGCCCCAGCATTTT. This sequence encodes CASSGRENSNQPQHF.